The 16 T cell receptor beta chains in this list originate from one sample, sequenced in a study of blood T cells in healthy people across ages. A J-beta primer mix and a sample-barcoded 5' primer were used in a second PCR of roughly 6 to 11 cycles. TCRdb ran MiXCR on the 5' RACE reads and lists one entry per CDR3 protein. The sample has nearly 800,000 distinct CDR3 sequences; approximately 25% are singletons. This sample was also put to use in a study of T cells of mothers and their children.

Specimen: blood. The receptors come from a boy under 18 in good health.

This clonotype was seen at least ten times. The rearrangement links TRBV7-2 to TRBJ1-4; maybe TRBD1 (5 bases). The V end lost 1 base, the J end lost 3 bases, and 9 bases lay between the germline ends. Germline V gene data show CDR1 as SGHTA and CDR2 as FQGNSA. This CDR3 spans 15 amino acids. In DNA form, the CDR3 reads TGTGCCAGCAGCTTAGATGGGGGGGCTAATGAAAAACTGTTTTTT. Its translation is CASSLDGGANEKLFF.

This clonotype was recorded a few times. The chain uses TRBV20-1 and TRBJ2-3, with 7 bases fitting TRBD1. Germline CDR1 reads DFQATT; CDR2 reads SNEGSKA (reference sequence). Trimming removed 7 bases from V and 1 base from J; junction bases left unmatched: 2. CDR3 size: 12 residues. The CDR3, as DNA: TGCAGTGAAACAGGGGGCACAGATACGCAGTATTTT. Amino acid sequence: CSETGGTDTQYF.

CDR3 protein: CSAKLLELPVHGGSYNEQFF. Here the CDR3 DNA reads TGCAGTGCTAAACTACTAGAGCTCCCAGTTCACGGGGGGTCCTACAATGAGCAGTTCTTC. The rearrangement joins TRBV20-1 to TRBJ2-1, with 7 bases aligning to TRBD2. CDR1 and CDR2 (germline): DFQATT, SNEGSKA (reference sequence). The junction had 22 bases not matched to a gene; V was cut back by 4 bases and J by 1 base. The CDR3 contains 20 residues.

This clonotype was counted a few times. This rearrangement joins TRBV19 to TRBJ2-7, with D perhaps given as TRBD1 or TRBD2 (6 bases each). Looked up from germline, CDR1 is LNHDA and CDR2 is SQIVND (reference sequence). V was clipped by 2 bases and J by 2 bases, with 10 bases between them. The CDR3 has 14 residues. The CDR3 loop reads CASSISGATYEQYF. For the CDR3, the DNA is TGTGCCAGTAGTATATCGGGGGCTACCTACGAGCAGTACTTC.

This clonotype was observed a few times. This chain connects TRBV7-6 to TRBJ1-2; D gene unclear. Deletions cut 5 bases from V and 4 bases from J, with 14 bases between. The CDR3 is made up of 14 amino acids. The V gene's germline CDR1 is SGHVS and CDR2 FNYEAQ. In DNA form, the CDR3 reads TGTGCCAGCAGCCCATCGGGCGGGGTCTATGGCTACACCTTC. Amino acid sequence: CASSPSGGVYGYTF.

CDR3 loop: CASSLGSGAGYEQYF. The CDR3, as DNA: TGTGCCAGCAGTTTAGGTTCGGGGGCCGGTTACGAGCAGTACTTC. The chain combines TRBV12-3 or TRBV12-4 with TRBJ2-5; D tentatively fits TRBD1 or TRBD2 (6 bases each). The DNA matches TRBJ2-7 better at its end, which makes the J call doubtful. The CDR3 spans 15 residues.

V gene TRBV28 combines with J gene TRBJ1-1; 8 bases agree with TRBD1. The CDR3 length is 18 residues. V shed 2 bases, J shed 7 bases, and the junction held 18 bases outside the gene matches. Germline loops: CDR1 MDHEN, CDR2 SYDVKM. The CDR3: CASSLTPHWTGTGIEAFF. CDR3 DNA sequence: TGTGCCAGCAGTTTAACCCCGCATTGGACAGGGACGGGTATTGAAGCTTTCTTT.

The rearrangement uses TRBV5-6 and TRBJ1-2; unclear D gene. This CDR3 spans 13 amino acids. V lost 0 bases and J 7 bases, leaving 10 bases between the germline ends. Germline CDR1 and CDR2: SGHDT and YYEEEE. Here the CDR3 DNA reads TGTGCCAGCAGCTTGGACGGATTTCGTGGCTACACCTTC. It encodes CASSLDGFRGYTF. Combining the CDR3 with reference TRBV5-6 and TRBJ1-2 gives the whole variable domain DAGVTQSPTHLIKTRGQQVTLRCSPKSGHDTVSWYQQALGQGPQFIFQYYEEEERQRGNFPDRFSGHQFPNYSSELNVNALLLGDSALYLCASSLDGFRGYTFGSGTRLTVV.

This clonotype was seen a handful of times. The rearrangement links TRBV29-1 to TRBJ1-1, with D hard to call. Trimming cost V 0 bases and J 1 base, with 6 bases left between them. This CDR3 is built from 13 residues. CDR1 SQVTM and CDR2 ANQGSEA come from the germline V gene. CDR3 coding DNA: TGCAGCGTTGAAGATCGAGAGAACACTGAAGCTTTCTTT. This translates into CSVEDRENTEAFF. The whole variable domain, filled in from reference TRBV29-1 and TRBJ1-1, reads SAVISQKPSRDICQRGTSLTIQCQVDSQVTMMFWYRQQPGQSLTLIATANQGSEATYESGFVIDKFPISRPNLTFSTLTVSNMSPEDSSIYLCSVEDRENTEAFFGQGTRLTVV.

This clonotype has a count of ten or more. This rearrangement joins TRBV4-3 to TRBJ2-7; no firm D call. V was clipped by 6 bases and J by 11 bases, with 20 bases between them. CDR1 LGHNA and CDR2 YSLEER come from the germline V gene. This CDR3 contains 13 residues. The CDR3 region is CASRRLMGPGKYF. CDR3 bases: TGCGCCAGCAGGAGACTGATGGGCCCCGGAAAGTACTTC.

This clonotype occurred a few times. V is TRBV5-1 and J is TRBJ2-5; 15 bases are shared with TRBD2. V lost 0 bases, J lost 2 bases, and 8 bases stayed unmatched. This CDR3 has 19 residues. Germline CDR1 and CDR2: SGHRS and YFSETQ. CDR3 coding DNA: TGCGCCAGCAGCTTGGACCCCGGGACTAGCGGGAGGCTTCAAGAGACCCAGTACTTC. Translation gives CASSLDPGTSGRLQETQYF. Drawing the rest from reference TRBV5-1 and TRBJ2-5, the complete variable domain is KAGVTQTPRYLIKTRGQQVTLSCSPISGHRSVSWYQQTPGQGLQFLFEYFSETQRNKGNFPGRFSGRQFSNSRSEMNVSTLELGDSALYLCASSLDPGTSGRLQETQYFGPGTRLLVL.

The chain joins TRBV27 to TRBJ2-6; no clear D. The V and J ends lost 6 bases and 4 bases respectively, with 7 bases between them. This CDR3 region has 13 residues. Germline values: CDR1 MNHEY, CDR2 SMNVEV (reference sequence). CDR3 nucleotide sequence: TGTGCCAGCAGGCAGACCGGGGCCAACGTCCTGACTTTC. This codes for CASRQTGANVLTF.

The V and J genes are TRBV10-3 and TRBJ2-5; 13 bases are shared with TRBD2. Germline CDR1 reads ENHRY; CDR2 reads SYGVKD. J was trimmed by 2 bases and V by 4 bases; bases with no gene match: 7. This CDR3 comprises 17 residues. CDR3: CAISGGTSGATQETQYF. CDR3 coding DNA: TGTGCCATCAGTGGGGGGACTAGCGGGGCAACACAAGAGACCCAGTACTTC.

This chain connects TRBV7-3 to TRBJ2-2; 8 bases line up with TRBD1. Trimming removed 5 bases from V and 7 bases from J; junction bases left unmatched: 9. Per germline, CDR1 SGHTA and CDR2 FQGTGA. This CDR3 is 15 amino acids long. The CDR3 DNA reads TGTGCCAGCAGCCGCGGGACAGGACTCGACGGGGAGCTGTTTTTT. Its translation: CASSRGTGLDGELFF.

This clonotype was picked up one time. In DNA, the CDR3 is TGTGCCAGCAGCCCAGGGACAGGGAAGGCTGGGGCCAACGTCCTGACTTTC. Translation gives CASSPGTGKAGANVLTF. The chain carries TRBV7-9 and TRBJ2-6, with TRBD1 identical over 9 bases. Germline-derived CDR1 and CDR2 are SEHNR and FQNEAQ (reference sequence). Trimming took 5 bases from V and 2 from J; bases not matched to a gene: 7. The CDR3 runs to 17 residues.

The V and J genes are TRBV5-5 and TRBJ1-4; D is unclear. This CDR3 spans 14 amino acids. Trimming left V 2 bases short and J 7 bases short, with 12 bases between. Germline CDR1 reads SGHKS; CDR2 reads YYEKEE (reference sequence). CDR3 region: CASSFAGSREKLFF. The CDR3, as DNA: TGTGCCAGCAGCTTCGCGGGGTCTCGTGAAAAACTGTTTTTT.